What follows are 10 T cell receptor beta chains derived from one specimen sequenced in a study of CD8+CD57+ T cells in acquired aplastic anemia. According to the study, genomic DNA was the template for TCR beta VDJ and CDR3 profiling. From the reads, TCRdb called clonotypes with MiXCR, one entry per CDR3 protein. The sample holds around 430,000 distinct CDR3 sequences, around 32% seen once. Sequencing involved patients with CD8+CD57+ cell expansion previously shown by flow cytometry. Specimen: sorted CD4+, CD8+, or CD8+CD57+ T cells (not recorded which) from PBMCs. These receptors came from a human donor with aplastic anemia.

Comment on this clonotype: The conserved phenylalanine or tryptophan is not found at the CDR3 terminus, so this likely reflects a read error. The chain employs TRBV9 and TRBJ2-1; the match to TRBD2 covers 9 bases. The ends lost 2 bases at V and 1 base at J; junction bases unmatched: 1. Germline assignment: CDR1 SGDLS and CDR2 YYNGEE. The CDR3 is made up of 15 amino acids. In nucleotides, the CDR3 is TGTGCCAGCAGCGTTAGCGGGGGATCCTACAATGAGCAGTTCTCC. Translated, it gives CASSVSGGSYNEQFS.

J is TRBJ2-3 and V is TRBV2; D ambiguous. The closer fit of TRBJ1-5 to the DNA end suggests the J call may be wrong. CDR1 is SNHLY, CDR2 FYNNEI, per germline. The CDR3 spans 11 residues. The CDR3 DNA reads TGTGCCAGCGGTACGGCAGATGCGCAGCATTTT. Translated, it gives CASGTADAQHF.

This clonotype was seen only a few times. This chain joins TRBV9 and TRBJ1-4; D may be TRBD1 (5 bases). CDR3 length: 15 residues. V gave up 3 bases and J gave up 0 bases, with 9 bases separating them. The germline V gene has CDR1 SGDLS and CDR2 YYNGEE. The DNA for the CDR3 is TGTGCCAGCAGCGCCTCAGGGACAACTAATGAAAAACTGTTTTTT. Translated: CASSASGTTNEKLFF.

This clonotype was detected ten times or more. This chain joins TRBV2 and TRBJ1-1, with D maybe TRBD1 (5 bases). This CDR3 comprises 16 residues. Per germline, CDR1 SNHLY and CDR2 FYNNEI. Trimming left V 3 bases short and J 0 bases short, with 14 bases between. The CDR3 DNA reads TGTGCCAGCAGTGATAAAAGCAGGGATTTGAACACTGAAGCTTTCTTT. This gives the protein CASSDKSRDLNTEAFF. The entire variable domain, with the rest obtained from reference TRBV2 and TRBJ1-1, is as follows: EPEVTQTPSHQVTQMGQEVILRCVPISNHLYFYWYRQILGQKVEFLVSFYNNEISEKSEIFDDQFSVERPDGSNFTLKIRSTKLEDSAMYFCASSDKSRDLNTEAFFGQGTRLTVV.

On this clonotype itself: One end of the junction varies from germline; a read error may be responsible. The chain has TRBV7-6 and TRBJ2-3; D is undetermined. This CDR3 spans 10 amino acids. The germline gives CDR1 SGHVS, CDR2 FNYEAQ. CDR3 coding DNA: TGTGCCAGCAGCTCAGATTCGCAGTATTTT. Amino acids: CASSSDSQYF.

This clonotype was counted a few times. The rearrangement uses TRBV13 and TRBJ1-1; the D gene is possibly TRBD1 (5 bases). V was cut by 2 bases and J by 2 bases, with 21 bases left in between. The germline V gene encodes CDR1 PRHDT and CDR2 FYEKMQ (reference sequence). There are 18 residues in the CDR3. The CDR3 region has the DNA TGTGCCAGCAGCTTAAGGAAGGGGCACGTTGGGATCAACACTGAAGCTTTCTTT. Translated, it gives CASSLRKGHVGINTEAFF.

V usage is TRBV10-1 and J usage is TRBJ2-1; tentative D call: TRBD2 (5 bases). The CDR3 extends over 14 amino acids. The germline gives CDR1 WNHNN, CDR2 SYGVQD (reference sequence). V lost 3 bases, J lost 3 bases, and 9 bases lay in between. The CDR3 DNA reads as TGCGCCAGCAGTGATATGAGCGGCTACAATGAGCAGTTCTTC. It specifies CASSDMSGYNEQFF.

The V and J genes are TRBV7-2 and TRBJ1-1; D is uncertain. Trimming stripped 1 base from V and 1 base from J, with 7 bases between. Germline values: CDR1 SGHTA, CDR2 FQGNSA. This CDR3 is 14 amino acids long. Here the CDR3 DNA reads TGTGCCAGCAGCTTAGTAGGTCGGAACACTGAAGCTTTCTTT. Amino acids: CASSLVGRNTEAFF. The whole variable domain, remainder taken from reference TRBV7-2 and TRBJ1-1, is GAGVSQSPSNKVTEKGKDVELRCDPISGHTALYWYRQSLGQGLEFLIYFQGNSAPDKSGLPSDRFSAERTGGSVSTLTIQRTQQEDSAVYLCASSLVGRNTEAFFGQGTRLTVV.

Concerning this clonotype itself: A much larger clone differs from this one at a single base, so this may be a read error. The V call is TRBV5-4, the J call TRBJ2-7; 7 positions match TRBD2. The CDR3 has 13 residues. The germline gives CDR1 SGHNT, CDR2 YYREEE (reference sequence). This chain's CDR3 is CASNLAGEYEQYF. The CDR3 nucleotides read TGTGCCAGCAACTTGGCGGGAGAGTACGAGCAGTACTTC.

The CDR3 here is CASSLFATGVYEQYF. For the CDR3, the DNA is TGCGCCAGCAGCTTGTTCGCGACGGGGGTCTACGAGCAGTACTTC. J is TRBJ2-7 and V is TRBV5-1; TRBD2 might be the D (6 bases). Trimming took 1 base from V and 3 from J, leaving 14 bases between them. CDR3 length: 15 residues. The germline CDR1 and CDR2 sequences are SGHRS and YFSETQ.